The T cell receptor beta chain described here comes from a study of regulatory T cells in long-lasting Graves disease. Time point: persistent/refractory GD, antithyroid drugs over 5 years with positive TRAb. PBMCs were the source of the RNA used for TCR sequencing. iRepertoire HTBI primers and Arm-PCR of CDR3 regions built TCR beta libraries. From the multiplex PCR reads, TCRdb called clonotypes with MiXCR, one entry per CDR3 protein. The table records 600,000 to 850,000 distinct CDR3 sequences, about 30% of them present only once. This clonotype has just a few counts. Sequences were derived from peripheral blood mononuclear cells (PBMCs), sampled when the disease was refractory, from a patient treated with antithyroid drugs. The clonotype was recovered from a female donor with Graves disease.

CDR3 protein: CATSIGVREKLFF. CDR3 bases: TGTGCCACCAGCATAGGGGTTCGGGAAAAACTGTTTTTT. The chain is built from TRBV15 and TRBJ1-4; tentative D call: TRBD1 (5 bases). The V gene lost 4 bases and the J gene lost 8 bases, with 11 bases spanning the gap. The CDR3 is 13 residues long. Looked up from germline, CDR1 is LNHNV and CDR2 is YYDKDF (reference sequence).